Listed below are T cell receptor beta chains from one sample, sequenced in a study of blood T cell repertoires in COVID-19. TCRdb's table, derived via immunoSEQ multiplex PCR, lists solely in-frame clones and lacks some. The table shows a few hundred thousand clones, with more than 75% occurring only once. Sequencing was done on a sample of PBMCs or T cells enriched from blood (not recorded which). The receptors here all came from a woman aged 30 to 39 who had recovered from COVID-19. Each CDR3 is given with its conserved first and last residue. The D gene is left open where the match is weak. Size values are once, few and many counts, or a class for expanded clones, and some rows have none.

length	V	J	D	size	DNA	CDR3
12	TRBV5-4	TRBJ1-2	-	-	TGTGCCAGCAGCCCTCCCGACAGCGGCTACACCTTC	CASSPPDSGYTF
16	TRBV5-4	TRBJ2-7	TRBD2	-	TGTGCCAGCAGCTCCATGACTAGCGGGGGGGCCTACGAGCAGTACTTC	CASSSMTSGGAYEQYF
17	TRBV11-2	TRBJ1-1	-	-	TGTGCCAGCACCGAATTCCGGGCCATTAGGACGGGAACTGAAGCTTTCTTT	CASTEFRAIRTGTEAFF
14	TRBV28	TRBJ1-5	-	-	TGTGCCAGCAGTTTACGGGGTAGCAATCAGCCCCAGCATTTT	CASSLRGSNQPQHF
13	TRBV28	TRBJ1-5	-	once	TGTGCCGGCAGGCAGGGAACTAATCAGCCCCAGCATTTT	CAGRQGTNQPQHF
14	TRBV9	TRBJ2-7	-	-	TGTGCCAGCAGCGCGACAGGAATCTCCTACGAGCAGTACTTC	CASSATGISYEQYF
15	TRBV6-2/TRBV6-3	TRBJ2-1	TRBD2	-	TGTGCCAGCAGCAGAACTAGCGGCCCCATCAATGAGCAGTTCTTC	CASSRTSGPINEQFF
15	TRBV11-3	TRBJ2-7	TRBD1	-	TGTGCCAGCAGCTTAAGCACTGGGACAGGGTGGGAGCAGTACTTC	CASSLSTGTGWEQYF
14	TRBV27	TRBJ1-2	-	few	TGTGCCAGCAGTTTAGCGGGGCGGCACTATGGCTACACCTTC	CASSLAGRHYGYTF
13	TRBV6-5	TRBJ1-1	-	-	TGTGCCAGCATGCGTGGACAGCACACTGAAGCTTTCTTT	CASMRGQHTEAFF
15	TRBV5-8	TRBJ1-5	TRBD1	-	TGTGCCAGCACCACCTGGACAGGGGGCAATCAGCCCCAGCATTTT	CASTTWTGGNQPQHF
17	TRBV19	TRBJ2-5	TRBD2	-	TGTGCCAGTAGTCCCCGGGGAGCGGGGGGTAACCAAGAGACCCAGTACTTC	CASSPRGAGGNQETQYF
17	TRBV7-8	TRBJ1-4	-	once	TGTGCCAGCAGCCCTCCCTCCGGACAGTTGGGAAATGAAAAACTGTTTTTT	CASSPPSGQLGNEKLFF
14	TRBV5-1	TRBJ2-1	-	-	TGCGCCAGCAGCTTGATCAGGGCTAACAATGAGCAGTTCTTC	CASSLIRANNEQFF
17	TRBV18	TRBJ1-2	TRBD1	-	TGTGCCAGCTCACCACAACCAGACAGGGGGCGCGGCTATGGCTACACCTTC	CASSPQPDRGRGYGYTF
12	TRBV3-1/TRBV3-2	TRBJ1-1	-	-	TGTGCCAGCAGCTTCACGGGTACTGAAGCTTTCTTT	CASSFTGTEAFF
12	TRBV25-1	TRBJ1-5	-	few	TGTGCCAGCAGTGAATCGGGACAGCCCCAGCATTTT	CASSESGQPQHF
16	TRBV23-1	TRBJ1-1	TRBD1	-	TGCGCCAGCAGTCCCCACCAAAGACAGGGGCAATCTGAAGCTTTCTTT	CASSPHQRQGQSEAFF
14	TRBV5-1	TRBJ2-7	TRBD1	-	TGCGCCAGCAGAGCAGGGGGCGGCCCATACGAGCAGTACTTC	CASRAGGGPYEQYF
15	TRBV6-4	TRBJ2-3	TRBD2	once	TGTGCCAGCAGTGACCTAGCGGGTAGCACAGATACGCAGTATTTT	CASSDLAGSTDTQYF
14	TRBV13	TRBJ2-1	TRBD1	-	TGTGCCAGCAGTCCGGGACAGGGGGTCCAGGAGCAGTTCTTC	CASSPGQGVQEQFF
17	TRBV5-1	TRBJ2-3	TRBD1	-	TGCGCCAGCAGATCCGGGACAGGGGGCGGGGGCACAGATACGCAGTATTTT	CASRSGTGGGGTDTQYF
15	TRBV3-1/TRBV3-2	TRBJ2-7	-	-	TGTGCCAGCAGCCAAGCGTCACAGCTCCTACGAGAGCAGTACTTC	CASSQASQLLREQYF